What follows are 30 T cell receptor beta chains derived from one specimen sequenced in a study of blood T cell repertoires in COVID-19. The method was immunoSEQ multiplex PCR; TCRdb's version includes in-frame clones alone and lacks a portion of them. In the table there are hundreds of thousands of clones, around 84% of which are singletons. Sequenced material: peripheral blood. The receptors here all came from an elderly woman with active or convalescent COVID-19.

The gene calls are TRBV7-2 and TRBJ1-1; TRBD1 is a possible D gene (5 bases). This CDR3 has 16 amino acids. The germline V gene has CDR1 SGHTA and CDR2 FQGNSA. V shed 1 base and J shed 4 bases, with 16 bases lying between them. CDR3 amino acids: CASSLVGGIKSTEAFF. CDR3 sequence (DNA): TGTGCCAGCAGCTTAGTGGGGGGAATTAAGAGCACTGAAGCTTTCTTT. The variable domain in full, completed from reference TRBV7-2 and TRBJ1-1, reads GAGVSQSPSNKVTEKGKDVELRCDPISGHTALYWYRQSLGQGLEFLIYFQGNSAPDKSGLPSDRFSAERTGGSVSTLTIQRTQQEDSAVYLCASSLVGGIKSTEAFFGQGTRLTVV.

This clone was seen once. The J gene is TRBJ2-7, the V gene TRBV6-2 or TRBV6-3; 9 bases fit TRBD2. Germline CDR1 is MNHEY and CDR2 is SVGEGT. V shed 6 bases, J shed 3 bases, and the junction held 9 bases outside the gene matches. The CDR3 contains 15 residues. DNA of the CDR3: TGTGCCAGCAGCAAGCAGAGCGGGGGGTTCTACGAGCAGTACTTC. Its protein product is CASSKQSGGFYEQYF.

V gene TRBV5-5 combines with J gene TRBJ2-5; TRBD1 matches at 8 bases. The CDR3 sequence is 16 residues long. Germline V gives CDR1 SGHKS, CDR2 YYEKEE (reference sequence). Trimming at V came to 0 bases and at J to 1 base, leaving 5 bases not matched to a gene. The CDR3 DNA reads TGTGCCAGCAGCTTGGGGACAGGGTATTCCCAAGAGACCCAGTACTTC. Protein: CASSLGTGYSQETQYF. The whole variable domain, filled in from reference TRBV5-5 and TRBJ2-5, reads DAGVTQSPTHLIKTRGQQVTLRCSPISGHKSVSWYQQVLGQGPQFIFQYYEKEERGRGNFPDRFSARQFPNYSSELNVNALLLGDSALYLCASSLGTGYSQETQYFGPGTRLLVL.

This clone has a single count. This rearrangement joins TRBV7-9 to TRBJ1-3; D is undetermined. Looked up from germline, CDR1 is SEHNR and CDR2 is FQNEAQ (reference sequence). This CDR3 comprises 16 residues. Trimming left V 1 base short and J 3 bases short, with 13 bases between. CDR3 nucleotide sequence: TGTGCCAGCAGCTTAGGCGGCAGCCGTGGTGGAAACACCATATATTTT. Its protein is CASSLGGSRGGNTIYF.

The chain employs TRBV6-5 and TRBJ1-1, with TRBD1 as a possible D gene (5 bases). In germline, CDR1 is MNHEY, CDR2 SVGAGI. The V gene lost 10 bases and the J gene lost 3 bases, with 15 bases spanning the gap. CDR3 length: 13 residues. CDR3 DNA sequence: TGTGCCACCGACTTGGGGGGGGACACTGAAGCTTTCTTT. It translates to CATDLGGDTEAFF.

This clone was counted once. The chain is built from TRBV18 and TRBJ2-7, with TRBD2 matching over 12 bases. The V gene's germline CDR1 is KGHSH and CDR2 LQKENI. The CDR3 covers 14 residues. J was trimmed by 5 bases and V by 6 bases; bases with no gene match: 5. CDR3 protein: CASSLAGGPDEQYF. The DNA of the CDR3 is TGTGCCAGCTCCCTAGCGGGAGGGCCCGACGAGCAGTACTTC.

This chain connects TRBV27 to TRBJ2-2; TRBD1 agrees at 7 bases. After removal of 2 bases from V and 3 bases from J, the junction contained 9 bases not matched to a gene. The CDR3 has 17 amino acids. Germline CDR1 MNHEY, CDR2 SMNVEV (reference sequence). The CDR3 DNA is TGTGCCAGCAGTTTACGCGGACAGGTCCGGTACACCGGGGAGCTGTTTTTT. It codes for CASSLRGQVRYTGELFF.

The CDR3 here is CASSNPGGRGTDTQYF. CDR3 coding DNA: TGTGCCAGCAGCAACCCTGGTGGGAGGGGCACAGATACGCAGTATTTT. The chain couples TRBV6-2 or TRBV6-3 to TRBJ2-3, with 7 bases aligning to TRBD2. V lost 6 bases and J lost 1; bases outside the gene matches: 10. The CDR3 contains 16 residues. The germline V gene encodes CDR1 MNHEY and CDR2 SVGEGT.

This chain connects TRBV7-2 to TRBJ1-2, with a tentative D call TRBD1 (5 bases). Trimming removed 0 bases at V and 5 bases at J, with 13 bases between. The CDR3 loop spans 15 amino acids. Germline lookup yields CDR1 SGHTA and CDR2 FQGNSA. The CDR3, as DNA: TGTGCCAGCAGCTTAGCCCGGGGGAGCAGATATGGCTACACCTTC. This translates into CASSLARGSRYGYTF. The whole variable domain, filled in from reference TRBV7-2 and TRBJ1-2, reads GAGVSQSPSNKVTEKGKDVELRCDPISGHTALYWYRQSLGQGLEFLIYFQGNSAPDKSGLPSDRFSAERTGGSVSTLTIQRTQQEDSAVYLCASSLARGSRYGYTFGSGTRLTVV.

The rearrangement uses TRBV5-1 and TRBJ2-3; 11 positions agree with TRBD2. The V gene's germline CDR1 is SGHRS and CDR2 YFSETQ. Trimming removed 0 bases from V and 5 bases from J; junction bases left unmatched: 11. The CDR3 loop spans 18 amino acids. CDR3 sequence: CASSLAKASGGTVDTQYF. The CDR3 DNA is TGCGCCAGCAGCTTGGCCAAGGCTAGCGGGGGGACGGTAGATACGCAGTATTTT. Using reference TRBV5-1 and TRBJ2-3 for the parts outside the CDR3, the full variable domain is KAGVTQTPRYLIKTRGQQVTLSCSPISGHRSVSWYQQTPGQGLQFLFEYFSETQRNKGNFPGRFSGRQFSNSRSEMNVSTLELGDSALYLCASSLAKASGGTVDTQYFGPGTRLTVL.

This clone was seen a single time. The chain is built from TRBV27 and TRBJ1-2, with TRBD1 as a possible D gene (5 bases). Germline V gene sequence: CDR1 MNHEY, CDR2 SMNVEV (reference sequence). The CDR3 consists of 14 residues. V shed 5 bases and J shed 5 bases, with 15 bases lying between them. Here the CDR3 reads CASSHLDSFYGYTF. The CDR3 coding sequence is TGTGCCAGCAGTCATCTAGACAGTTTTTATGGCTACACCTTC.

On this clone: This specimen includes other DNA sequences encoding the same CDR3. The chain carries TRBV5-1 and TRBJ2-5; TRBD1 matches 7 bases. CDR1 SGHRS and CDR2 YFSETQ come from the germline V gene. CDR3 length: 14 residues. Trimming took 0 bases from V and 4 from J; bases not matched to a gene: 3. CDR3: CASSLGQGGETQYF. The CDR3 nucleotides are TGCGCCAGCAGCTTGGGACAGGGCGGAGAGACCCAGTACTTC.

The chain recombines TRBV7-9 with TRBJ1-4; D perhaps matches TRBD1 (6 bases). V lost 4 bases and J lost 6, with 18 bases in between. The CDR3 totals 16 residues. CDR1 is SEHNR, CDR2 FQNEAQ, per germline (reference sequence). CDR3 nucleotides: TGTGCCAGCAGCTCCTCGAAGGGGGGGCATGATGAAAAACTGTTTTTT. The encoded protein is CASSSSKGGHDEKLFF.

This chain connects TRBV11-3 to TRBJ2-5, with 12 bases lining up with TRBD2. The CDR3 runs to 17 residues. V lost 2 bases to trimming and J lost 2 bases; unmatched junction nucleotides: 6. CDR1 and CDR2 (germline): SGHNT, YENEEA. CDR3 residues: CASSLRGGLAGQETQYF. DNA for the CDR3: TGTGCCAGCAGCTTACGGGGGGGACTAGCGGGTCAAGAGACCCAGTACTTC.

A single count supports this clone. V usage is TRBV7-8 and J usage is TRBJ2-7; 8 bases are a match to TRBD2. J gave up 0 bases and V 8 bases, and 6 bases lay outside the gene matches. Germline CDR1 is SGHVS and CDR2 is FQNEAQ. The CDR3 spans 14 residues. This CDR3 reads CASGLRGGSYEQYF. CDR3 in DNA: TGTGCCAGCGGCCTACGGGGGGGCTCCTACGAGCAGTACTTC.

This clone was seen a few times. The chain is built from TRBV6-6 and TRBJ1-2; TRBD1 aligns across 10 bases. The length of the CDR3 is 15 residues. Trimming removed 5 bases from V and 7 bases from J; junction bases left unmatched: 10. Germline-derived CDR1 and CDR2 are MNHNY and SVGAGI (reference sequence). The CDR3 DNA follows: TGTGCCAGCAGTGACCGACAGGGGGCGCTGGGTGGCTACACCTTC. Its protein is CASSDRQGALGGYTF.

The chain employs TRBV5-4 and TRBJ1-2; 10 bases match TRBD1. Germline CDR1 SGHNT, CDR2 YYREEE (reference sequence). The V segment lost 4 bases and the J segment 7 bases; nucleotides outside the gene matches: 7. The CDR3 length is 14 residues. CDR3 loop: CASSTDRGLGGYTF. The DNA for the CDR3 is TGTGCCAGCAGCACCGACAGGGGGCTGGGTGGCTACACCTTC.

V usage is TRBV5-4 and J usage is TRBJ2-2, with 8 positions matching TRBD1. CDR3 size: 15 residues. CDR1 is SGHNT and CDR2 is YYREEE in the germline V gene (reference sequence). Germline trimming cut 3 bases from V and 6 bases from J; bases unmatched to any gene: 7. CDR3 coding DNA: TGTGCCAGCAGCTGGACAGGGTCCACTCCCGGGGAGCTGTTTTTT. As protein: CASSWTGSTPGELFF.

The CDR3 loop reads CASSQVPGLAGGPQETQYF. Here the CDR3 DNA reads TGTGCCAGCAGCCAAGTCCCCGGACTAGCGGGGGGCCCACAAGAGACCCAGTACTTC. This chain joins TRBV3-1 (or the pseudogene TRBV3-2) and TRBJ2-5; 14 bases line up with TRBD2. V was pared by 1 base and J by 2 bases, with 9 bases of the junction left unmatched. The CDR3 totals 19 residues. Germline assignment: CDR1 LGHDT and CDR2 YNNKEL (reference sequence).

The rearrangement links TRBV4-3 to TRBJ1-2; no definite D call. The V end was cut by 1 base, the J end by 5 bases, with 14 bases between. The CDR3 has 15 amino acids. Germline lookup yields CDR1 LGHNA and CDR2 YSLEER. The CDR3 sequence is CASSQVMAGGYGYTF. As DNA, the CDR3 is TGCGCCAGCAGCCAAGTAATGGCGGGTGGATATGGCTACACCTTC.

The chain links TRBV11-3 to TRBJ2-7, with TRBD1 as a possible D gene (5 bases). The CDR3 has 14 amino acids. V lost 9 bases, J lost 3 bases, and 18 bases lay in between. The germline V gene encodes CDR1 SGHNT and CDR2 YENEEA. The CDR3 DNA follows: TGTGCCAGACCCAGGGTTAACTCTCTCTACGAGCAGTACTTC. This codes for CARPRVNSLYEQYF.

J is TRBJ2-7 and V is TRBV19, with 11 bases matching TRBD1. V lost 8 bases and J lost 7; bases outside the gene matches: 10. The CDR3 covers 14 residues. CDR1 and CDR2 from the germline V gene are LNHDA and SQIVND (reference sequence). CDR3 amino acids: CASSRTGQGGEQYF. In DNA form, the CDR3 reads TGTGCCAGTTCACGCACGGGACAGGGGGGGGAGCAGTACTTC.

This chain joins TRBV3-1 (or the pseudogene TRBV3-2) and TRBJ1-6; 9 bases are a match to TRBD1. Looked up from germline, CDR1 is LGHDT and CDR2 is YNNKEL (reference sequence). CDR3 size: 16 residues. Trimming took 1 base from V and 9 from J; bases not matched to a gene: 7. The CDR3 DNA reads TGTGCCAGCAGCCAAGGGGCACAGGGGGCTCGTTCACCCCTCCACTTT. Protein product: CASSQGAQGARSPLHF.

CDR3 in amino acids: CASNRGGNTGELFF. Written as DNA, the CDR3 is TGTGCCAGCAACAGAGGGGGGAACACCGGGGAGCTGTTTTTT. The chain combines TRBV6-5 with TRBJ2-2; D is possibly TRBD1 (6 bases). The CDR3 sequence is 14 residues long. CDR1 is MNHEY and CDR2 is SVGAGI in the germline V gene. Trimming took 7 bases from V and 1 from J, leaving 10 bases between them.

The chain is built from TRBV30 and TRBJ2-1; D unresolved. Germline assignment: CDR1 GTSNPN and CDR2 SVGIG (reference sequence). CDR3 length equals 15 residues. V was cut by 0 bases and J by 0 bases, with 9 bases left in between. The CDR3 is CAWSVILFSYNEQFF. CDR3 DNA: TGTGCCTGGAGTGTAATCCTATTCTCCTACAATGAGCAGTTCTTC.

This clone was picked up a small number of times. V is TRBV10-3 and J is TRBJ1-1; no reliable D call. The CDR3 has 11 residues. CDR1 and CDR2 (germline): ENHRY, SYGVKD. The V and J ends lost 9 bases and 1 base respectively, with 6 bases between them. Written as DNA, the CDR3 is TGTGCCATTACTTCGAACACTGAAGCTTTCTTT. It translates to CAITSNTEAFF.

This clone was counted between two and nine times. This sequence joins TRBV9 and TRBJ2-3; weak D call: TRBD1 (5 bases). This CDR3 has 14 residues. Trimming took 1 base from V and 7 from J, leaving 13 bases between them. Germline lookup yields CDR1 SGDLS and CDR2 YYNGEE. The CDR3 region is CASSVTVAGNTQYF. CDR3 nucleotide sequence: TGTGCCAGCAGCGTAACAGTAGCAGGGAATACGCAGTATTTT. The full variable domain, completed using reference TRBV9 and TRBJ2-3, is DSGVTQTPKHLITATGQRVTLRCSPRSGDLSVYWYQQSLDQGLQFLIQYYNGEERAKGNILERFSAQQFPDLHSELNLSSLELGDSALYFCASSVTVAGNTQYFGPGTRLTVL.

V gene TRBV19 combines with J gene TRBJ2-3, with D possibly TRBD2 on 5 matching bases. The CDR3 runs 16 residues. With 5 bases removed from V and 3 bases from J, the gap between germline ends came to 18 bases. Germline V gives CDR1 LNHDA, CDR2 SQIVND (reference sequence). In DNA form, the CDR3 reads TGTGCCAGTAGTCCCTCGGCTAGCAGGTCAACAGATACGCAGTATTTT. Translated: CASSPSASRSTDTQYF. Looking up the rest from reference TRBV19 and TRBJ2-3 gives the full variable domain: DGGITQSPKYLFRKEGQNVTLSCEQNLNHDAMYWYRQDPGQGLRLIYYSQIVNDFQKGDIAEGYSVSREKKESFPLTVTSAQKNPTAFYLCASSPSASRSTDTQYFGPGTRLTVL.

In its sample, this clone was seen a few times. V is TRBV7-8 and J is TRBJ2-1; TRBD1 agrees at 9 bases. Germline CDR1 SGHVS, CDR2 FQNEAQ. V was clipped by 7 bases and J by 7 bases; unmatched bases: 17. CDR3 length: 17 amino acids. CDR3 coding DNA: TGTGCCAGCACCTACCTCCTGGGACAGGGCGCCGGGAATGAGCAGTTCTTC. Protein sequence: CASTYLLGQGAGNEQFF.

This chain links TRBV19 with TRBJ1-4; tentatively, D is TRBD1 (6 bases). Germline-derived CDR1 and CDR2 are LNHDA and SQIVND (reference sequence). This CDR3 has 14 amino acids. Trimming removed 10 bases at V and 7 bases at J, with 19 bases between. This CDR3 reads CATLSPRGGEKLFF. CDR3 nucleotides: TGTGCCACCCTAAGTCCCAGGGGCGGTGAAAAACTGTTTTTT.